One sample yielded the 23 T cell receptor beta chains listed below, sequenced in a study of CD8+ T cells in alopecia areata. Treatment of the sample: oral pan-JAK inhibitor, 5-10 mg twice daily. The authors extracted RNA and reverse transcribed it into cDNA as the sequencing template. Produced via immunoSEQ multiplex PCR; TCRdb's table is partial and in-frame only. In the table there are about 210,000 clones, under 70% of which are singletons. Source: CD4+ T cells sorted from blood, taken at week 4, from a patient treated with tofacitinib. These receptors were obtained from a human donor with alopecia areata.

The chain couples TRBV30 to TRBJ2-2; no firm D call. CDR1 is GTSNPN and CDR2 is SVGIG in the germline V gene (reference sequence). The ends were cut back, 0 bases at V and 3 bases at J, with 14 bases in the middle. CDR3 length: 16 amino acids. The chain's CDR3 is CAWSVLSTAHTGELFF. The DNA for the CDR3 is TGTGCCTGGAGTGTACTATCTACCGCCCACACCGGGGAGCTGTTTTTT.

The rearrangement links TRBV7-9 to TRBJ2-7; D may be TRBD2 (7 bases). The length of the CDR3 is 15 residues. The germline V gene has CDR1 SEHNR and CDR2 FQNEAQ (reference sequence). The V and J ends lost 8 bases and 0 bases respectively, with 17 bases between them. The CDR3, as DNA: TGTGCCAGCGGAACCCGGGGGGCCGCCTCCTACGAGCAGTACTTC. This sequence encodes CASGTRGAASYEQYF.

The gene calls are TRBV5-6 and TRBJ2-5; D is perhaps TRBD2 (5 bases). Germline-derived CDR1 and CDR2 are SGHDT and YYEEEE. The CDR3 spans 14 residues. V lost 0 bases and J lost 1, with 7 bases in between. The CDR3 reads CASSLDGLQETQYF. The CDR3, as DNA: TGTGCCAGCAGCTTGGACGGACTCCAAGAGACCCAGTACTTC.

Written as DNA, the CDR3 is TGTGCCTCAAGCCGACACACCGGGGAGCTGTTTTTT. This encodes CASSRHTGELFF. This chain joins TRBV30 and TRBJ2-2; D gene ambiguous. CDR1 and CDR2 (germline): GTSNPN, SVGIG (reference sequence). This CDR3 has 12 residues. Trimming pared 7 bases from V and 3 bases from J, leaving 9 bases between.

V usage is TRBV11-1 and J usage is TRBJ2-5, with TRBD1 identical over 8 bases. Germline trimming cut 4 bases from V and 5 bases from J; bases unmatched to any gene: 3. CDR1 is SGHAT and CDR2 is FQDESV in the germline V gene (reference sequence). The CDR3 extends over 13 amino acids. Here the CDR3 DNA reads TGTGCCAGCAGCTGGACAGGGTCGGAGACCCAGTACTTC. Its protein product is CASSWTGSETQYF.

The J gene is TRBJ2-5, the V gene TRBV5-1; D unresolved. Trimming took off 2 bases at V and 2 bases at J, with 16 bases between the two ends. This CDR3 has 16 residues. Germline-derived CDR1 and CDR2 are SGHRS and YFSETQ. Written as DNA, the CDR3 is TGCGCCAGCAGCTTCCGGGCCCATAACCCGCAAGAGACCCAGTACTTC. Protein product: CASSFRAHNPQETQYF.

The rearrangement joins TRBV5-1 to TRBJ2-7; TRBD2 agrees at 13 bases. Germline values: CDR1 SGHRS, CDR2 YFSETQ. J lost 2 bases, V lost 3 bases, and 5 bases had no gene match. There are 16 residues in the CDR3. CDR3 DNA: TGCGCCAGCAGCTCTGGACTAGCGGGGGTCGCCTACGAGCAGTACTTC. The encoded protein is CASSSGLAGVAYEQYF. The full variable domain, in which reference TRBV5-1 and TRBJ2-7 provide the parts outside the CDR3, is KAGVTQTPRYLIKTRGQQVTLSCSPISGHRSVSWYQQTPGQGLQFLFEYFSETQRNKGNFPGRFSGRQFSNSRSEMNVSTLELGDSALYLCASSSGLAGVAYEQYFGPGTRLTVT.

The chain carries TRBV23-1 and TRBJ2-3, with 7 nucleotides matching TRBD1. TRBV23-1 is flagged as an ORF with uncertain function. There are 15 residues in the CDR3. The V gene end was trimmed by 8 bases and the J gene end by 2 bases; junction bases not matched to a gene: 10. CDR3 coding DNA: TGCGCCAGCGTACGGGACAGATCAATCACAGATACGCAGTATTTT. Translating it yields CASVRDRSITDTQYF.

The V gene is TRBV6-5, the J gene TRBJ2-7; D unclear. CDR3 size: 13 residues. With 5 bases removed from V and 3 bases from J, the gap between germline ends came to 11 bases. Germline lookup yields CDR1 MNHEY and CDR2 SVGAGI. Here the CDR3 reads CASSPLLGYEQYF. For the CDR3, the DNA is TGTGCCAGCAGTCCACTTTTGGGCTACGAGCAGTACTTC.

The rearrangement uses TRBV30 and TRBJ2-3; 8 nucleotides agree with TRBD1. CDR1 GTSNPN and CDR2 SVGIG come from the germline V gene (reference sequence). Trimming at V came to 2 bases and at J to 5 bases, leaving 3 bases not matched to a gene. The CDR3 spans 13 residues. CDR3 protein: CAWSPQGGDTQYF. Written as DNA, the CDR3 is TGTGCCTGGAGTCCACAGGGGGGAGATACGCAGTATTTT.

The V call is TRBV5-4, the J call TRBJ2-1, with 8 bases fitting TRBD2. Germline assignment: CDR1 SGHNT and CDR2 YYREEE (reference sequence). CDR3 size: 16 residues. With V trimmed by 4 bases and J by 7 bases, 13 bases remained unmatched. CDR3 DNA sequence: TGTGCCAGCAGCCCTCGTGGTAGCGGGGTCGGGAATGAGCAGTTCTTC. Its translation: CASSPRGSGVGNEQFF.

The chain has TRBV2 and TRBJ2-6; D not certain. The V end lost 10 bases, the J end lost 3 bases, and 10 bases lay between the germline ends. The CDR3 length is 13 residues. Germline assignment: CDR1 SNHLY and CDR2 FYNNEI. The CDR3 sequence: CATGVRGANVLTF. CDR3 in DNA: TGTGCCACAGGAGTTCGTGGGGCCAACGTCCTGACTTTC.

The chain joins TRBV2 to TRBJ2-3; D ambiguous. CDR1 and CDR2 (germline): SNHLY, FYNNEI. There are 11 residues in the CDR3. V lost 6 bases to trimming and J lost 5 bases, with 6 bases between them. CDR3 residues: CASSNKDTQYF. The CDR3 DNA follows: TGTGCCAGCAGCAACAAAGATACGCAGTATTTT. The complete variable domain, with remaining parts taken from reference TRBV2 and TRBJ2-3, reads EPEVTQTPSHQVTQMGQEVILRCVPISNHLYFYWYRQILGQKVEFLVSFYNNEISEKSEIFDDQFSVERPDGSNFTLKIRSTKLEDSAMYFCASSNKDTQYFGPGTRLTVL.

This rearrangement joins TRBV10-3 to TRBJ1-2; 10 positions agree with TRBD1. This CDR3 has 15 amino acids. Germline V gives CDR1 ENHRY, CDR2 SYGVKD. V gave up 5 bases and J gave up 7 bases; unmatched junction bases: 10. The CDR3 spells CAISSPGQGVVGYTF. CDR3 nucleotides: TGTGCCATCAGTAGCCCTGGACAGGGGGTCGTTGGCTACACCTTC.

The gene calls are TRBV10-2 and TRBJ2-7; D may correspond to TRBD1 or TRBD2 (5 bases each). The CDR3 consists of 13 residues. The V gene lost 7 bases and the J gene lost 2 bases, with 12 bases spanning the gap. Germline V gene lookup returns CDR1 WSHSY and CDR2 SAAADI. CDR3 DNA sequence: TGCGCCAGCACCCGGGACGGGCCCTACGAGCAGTACTTC. Translating it yields CASTRDGPYEQYF.

This clone was seen repeatedly, ten times or more. V is TRBV2 and J is TRBJ2-3, with D possibly TRBD2 on 5 matching bases. The V end was cut by 6 bases, the J end by 0 bases, with 10 bases between. There are 14 residues in the CDR3. The germline V gene has CDR1 SNHLY and CDR2 FYNNEI. The CDR3 DNA is TGTGCCAGCAGCCGGACTGTAAGCACAGATACGCAGTATTTT. It translates to CASSRTVSTDTQYF. The full variable domain, its missing parts supplied by reference TRBV2 and TRBJ2-3, is EPEVTQTPSHQVTQMGQEVILRCVPISNHLYFYWYRQILGQKVEFLVSFYNNEISEKSEIFDDQFSVERPDGSNFTLKIRSTKLEDSAMYFCASSRTVSTDTQYFGPGTRLTVL.

The chain uses TRBV7-2 and TRBJ1-6; TRBD1 agrees at 7 bases. V lost 1 base and J lost 3; bases outside the gene matches: 9. Germline-derived CDR1 and CDR2 are SGHTA and FQGNSA. The CDR3 has 18 residues. CDR3 protein: CASSLGRRGPRYNSPLHF. For the CDR3, the DNA is TGTGCCAGCAGCTTAGGACGTAGGGGGCCTCGCTATAATTCACCCCTCCACTTT.

The chain joins TRBV23-1 to TRBJ1-6; D is possibly TRBD1 (5 bases). TRBV23-1 belongs to the ORF category, with a function that is uncertain. This CDR3 is 12 amino acids long. Trimming took off 10 bases at V and 9 bases at J, with 13 bases between the two ends. The CDR3: CATRGGVSPLHF. DNA for the CDR3: TGCGCCACGCGTGGGGGGGTTTCACCCCTCCACTTT.

In this sample, this clone turned up once. The V and J genes are TRBV4-2 and TRBJ2-5; a possible D gene is TRBD1 (5 bases). V was shortened by 6 bases and J by 2 bases, with 7 bases between the two germline ends. The CDR3 runs to 12 residues. CDR1 and CDR2 from the germline V gene are LGHNA and YNFKEQ. CDR3 bases: TGTGCCAGCAGAGGGGTTCAAGAGACCCAGTACTTC. It encodes CASRGVQETQYF.

The V gene is TRBV23-1, the J gene TRBJ2-2; D is ambiguous. TRBV23-1 is flagged as an ORF with uncertain function. This CDR3 is built from 12 residues. Trimming pared 4 bases from V and 4 bases from J, leaving 4 bases between. The CDR3 nucleotides are TGCGCCAGCAGTCGGGGCACCGGGGAGCTGTTTTTT. Its protein is CASSRGTGELFF.

This clone appeared once. The chain has TRBV18 and TRBJ2-7; 7 bases are shared with TRBD1. Germline V gives CDR1 KGHSH, CDR2 LQKENI. V lost 6 bases and J lost 2; bases outside the gene matches: 10. This CDR3 is 15 amino acids long. The CDR3 coding sequence is TGTGCCAGCTCCGAAGGACAGGCGGTGGCCTACGAGCAGTACTTC. This encodes CASSEGQAVAYEQYF.

The rearrangement links TRBV6-6 to TRBJ1-1; D uncertain. Per the germline V gene, CDR1 is MNHNY and CDR2 is SVGAGI (reference sequence). The CDR3 consists of 14 residues. The V and J ends lost 4 bases and 1 base respectively, with 10 bases between them. In DNA form, the CDR3 reads TGTGCCAGCAGTTTTATTCTTGAGAACACTGAAGCTTTCTTT. As protein: CASSFILENTEAFF.

The J gene is TRBJ2-3, the V gene TRBV5-1; no definite D call. CDR3 size: 14 residues. Germline loops: CDR1 SGHRS, CDR2 YFSETQ. Trimming left V 0 bases short and J 6 bases short, with 11 bases between. CDR3 in DNA: TGCGCCAGCAGCTTGGGTTTAGGGATCGATACGCAGTATTTT. This gives the protein CASSLGLGIDTQYF.